Listed here are 14 T cell receptor beta chains from one sample, sequenced in a study of blood T cells in healthy people across ages. The use of a sample-barcoded 5' primer and a J-beta primer mix characterized a second PCR of roughly 6 to 12 cycles. From the 5' RACE reads, TCRdb called clonotypes with MiXCR, one entry per CDR3 protein. Of 920,000 or so distinct CDR3 sequences listed, 35% to 50% are singletons. Sequenced input: blood. Receptors originate from a woman aged 60 to 75 in good health.

The V and J genes are TRBV20-1 and TRBJ2-3; D gene ambiguous. The germline V and J ends were trimmed by 5 bases and 2 bases, with 14 bases remaining between them. In germline, CDR1 is DFQATT, CDR2 SNEGSKA (reference sequence). This CDR3 has 14 amino acids. The CDR3 nucleotides are TGCAGTGCTCTCGACGGAGCCTTCACAGATACGCAGTATTTT. Translated: CSALDGAFTDTQYF.

This clonotype was detected a few times. V gene TRBV2 combines with J gene TRBJ1-2; D might be TRBD1 (5 bases). The V end lost 7 bases, the J end lost 0 bases, and 18 bases lay between the germline ends. The CDR3 has 16 amino acids. Germline assignment: CDR1 SNHLY and CDR2 FYNNEI. The CDR3: CASNGGARLSNYGYTF. CDR3 nucleotide sequence: TGTGCCAGCAACGGCGGGGCCAGGCTTTCTAACTATGGCTACACCTTC. Full variable domain (remainder filled in from reference TRBV2 and TRBJ1-2): EPEVTQTPSHQVTQMGQEVILRCVPISNHLYFYWYRQILGQKVEFLVSFYNNEISEKSEIFDDQFSVERPDGSNFTLKIRSTKLEDSAMYFCASNGGARLSNYGYTFGSGTRLTVV.

J is TRBJ2-7 and V is TRBV6-6; D gene unclear. CDR3 length equals 14 residues. Germline V gene lookup returns CDR1 MNHNY and CDR2 SVGAGI (reference sequence). The ends were cut back, 0 bases at V and 2 bases at J, with 8 bases in the middle. CDR3: CASSYSYGAYEQYF. In DNA form, the CDR3 reads TGTGCCAGCAGTTACTCGTATGGGGCCTACGAGCAGTACTTC.

Only a few counts were recorded for this clonotype. The V gene is TRBV7-3, the J gene TRBJ2-1, with no clear D. V lost 4 bases to trimming and J lost 6 bases, with 10 bases between them. This CDR3 has 13 residues. Germline CDR1 SGHTA, CDR2 FQGTGA. The CDR3 protein is CASSSPARNEQFF. The CDR3 DNA follows: TGTGCCAGCAGCTCACCGGCCCGCAATGAGCAGTTCTTC.

This clonotype was detected only a few times. J is TRBJ2-7 and V is TRBV7-2; a possible D gene is TRBD2 (6 bases). Germline CDR1 is SGHTA and CDR2 is FQGNSA. This CDR3 is built from 14 residues. The V end lost 5 bases, the J end lost 3 bases, and 14 bases lay between the germline ends. CDR3 DNA sequence: TGTGCCAGCAGCCTAAGGGACTCGGTCTACGAGCAGTACTTC. It encodes CASSLRDSVYEQYF.

The chain has TRBV10-1 and TRBJ2-1; 9 nucleotides line up with TRBD2. The CDR3 extends over 14 amino acids. V dropped 4 bases and J dropped 5; count of bases not matched to a gene: 3. Germline values: CDR1 WNHNN, CDR2 SYGVQD (reference sequence). This CDR3 is CASSARTSDNEQFF. Here the CDR3 DNA reads TGCGCCAGCAGTGCTCGGACTAGCGACAATGAGCAGTTCTTC.

V is TRBV5-6 and J is TRBJ2-3; 13 nucleotides match TRBD2. The germline CDR1 and CDR2 sequences are SGHDT and YYEEEE. The trim removed 4 bases at V and 2 bases at J, leaving 4 bases unmatched. This CDR3 comprises 16 residues. The CDR3 region is CASSMGLAGTTDTQYF. In nucleotides, the CDR3 is TGTGCCAGCAGCATGGGACTAGCGGGAACCACAGATACGCAGTATTTT.

The V call is TRBV7-3, the J call TRBJ2-7, with D possibly matching TRBD2 (6 bases). CDR1 and CDR2 (germline): SGHTA, FQGTGA. This CDR3 has 16 residues. The ends were cut back, 1 base at V and 0 bases at J, with 13 bases in the middle. CDR3 amino acids: CASSLKAGTRSYEQYF. The CDR3, as DNA: TGTGCCAGCAGCTTAAAGGCCGGGACTCGCTCCTACGAGCAGTACTTC.

This rearrangement joins TRBV2 to TRBJ2-7; 9 nucleotides agree with TRBD1. Germline CDR1 is SNHLY and CDR2 is FYNNEI. The CDR3 has 16 residues. With 2 bases clipped from V and 0 bases from J, the junction kept 5 bases outside the gene matches. The CDR3 loop is CASSEPGQGYSYEQYF. Written as DNA, the CDR3 is TGTGCCAGCAGTGAACCGGGACAGGGTTACTCCTACGAGCAGTACTTC. The full variable domain, rest sourced from reference TRBV2 and TRBJ2-7, is EPEVTQTPSHQVTQMGQEVILRCVPISNHLYFYWYRQILGQKVEFLVSFYNNEISEKSEIFDDQFSVERPDGSNFTLKIRSTKLEDSAMYFCASSEPGQGYSYEQYFGPGTRLTVT.

This clonotype was counted a few times. This chain uses TRBV5-1 with TRBJ2-4; 10 bases are shared with TRBD1. From germline, CDR1 is SGHRS and CDR2 YFSETQ. The length of the CDR3 is 17 residues. After removal of 0 bases from V and 6 bases from J, the junction contained 9 bases not matched to a gene. The CDR3, as DNA: TGCGCCAGCAGCTTGGGTCGGGACAGGGGTACGGGAAACATTCAGTACTTC. Protein sequence: CASSLGRDRGTGNIQYF. Full variable domain (rest looked up from reference TRBV5-1 and TRBJ2-4): KAGVTQTPRYLIKTRGQQVTLSCSPISGHRSVSWYQQTPGQGLQFLFEYFSETQRNKGNFPGRFSGRQFSNSRSEMNVSTLELGDSALYLCASSLGRDRGTGNIQYFGAGTRLSVL.

Only a few counts were recorded for this clonotype. J is TRBJ1-4 and V is TRBV4-1; tentatively, D is TRBD1 (5 bases). CDR1 and CDR2 (germline): MGHRA, YSYEKL. V gave up 0 bases and J gave up 14 bases, with 13 bases separating them. The CDR3 runs to 13 residues. CDR3 DNA sequence: TGCGCCAGCAGCCAAGACCTACAGGTTCGGCTGTTTTTT. Translated, it gives CASSQDLQVRLFF.

This chain uses TRBV29-1 with TRBJ1-2, with D uncertain. Germline V lookup: CDR1 SQVTM, CDR2 ANQGSEA. V was trimmed by 4 bases and J by 4 bases, leaving 10 bases between them. The CDR3 spans 12 residues. The CDR3 DNA sequence: TGCAGCGTTGCTACGGGCGCCTATGGCTACACCTTC. This encodes CSVATGAYGYTF.

J is TRBJ2-3 and V is TRBV7-8; possible D gene TRBD1, 6 bases. The CDR3 is 15 amino acids. Germline V lookup: CDR1 SGHVS, CDR2 FQNEAQ. V was pared by 5 bases and J by 2 bases, with 14 bases between. The CDR3 DNA reads as TGTGCCAGCAGCCGTAGAGGGGGTTTCACAGATACGCAGTATTTT. Residues: CASSRRGGFTDTQYF. The full variable domain, in which reference TRBV7-8 and TRBJ2-3 provide the parts outside the CDR3, is GAGVSQSPRYKVAKRGQDVALRCDPISGHVSLFWYQQALGQGPEFLTYFQNEAQLDKSGLPSDRFFAERPEGSVSTLKIQRTQQEDSAVYLCASSRRGGFTDTQYFGPGTRLTVL.

This clonotype was seen a few times. The V call is TRBV6-2 or TRBV6-3, the J call TRBJ2-5; D not resolved. The J call could be wrong; TRBJ2-7 is a better fit for the DNA end. The germline gives CDR1 MNHEY, CDR2 SVGEGT. CDR3 length equals 13 residues. CDR3 sequence: CASKSSSNYEQYF. The DNA for the CDR3 is TGTGCCAGCAAGTCTTCGAGTAACTACGAGCAGTACTTC.